A selection of T cell receptor beta chains follows, all from one sample in a study of response to subunit inactivated influenza vaccine. TCRdb re-analysed the RT-PCR reads in MiXCR, keeping a single row per CDR3 protein. This table has roughly 790,000 distinct CDR3 sequences, 21% appearing once. This sample comprised PBMCs from blood, obtained 5 to 6 days after vaccination. These receptor sequences come from a man in his forties or fifties who received an inactivated influenza vaccine. Each CDR3 is given with its conserved first and last residue. For some rows the clone size is stated as once, few or many, or as a class when expanded; others skip it.

clone_size,cdr3_length,v_call,cdr3_aa
few,12,TRBV12-3/TRBV12-4,CASSRDMYEQYF
many,11,TRBV12-3/TRBV12-4,CASSLTGWQYF
.,13,TRBV15,CATRGDSVLEQFF
.,15,TRBV10-1,CASRPDRGPSYEQYF
.,14,TRBV12-3/TRBV12-4,CASRTGLEVGELFF
few,13,TRBV5-1,CASSTQGYTEAFF
.,12,TRBV12-3/TRBV12-4,CASSPVGQTQYF
.,13,TRBV10-1,CASSEFGNQPQHF
few,15,TRBV10-3,CAISGRQASSYEQYF
few,13,TRBV7-3,CASSRSAYNEQFF
few,16,TRBV12-5,CASGLVLWQGGREQFF
many,14,TRBV7-2,CASSLPQANNEQFF
.,17,TRBV11-2,CASSLVSRGRTSDEQFF
few,12,TRBV29-1,CSVDGARAEAFF
.,20,TRBV11-2,CASSYTGTGFLGENTGELFF
few,13,TRBV29-1,CSTKTGMNTEAFF
few,17,TRBV9,CASSVGGGAVPYNEQFF
.,14,TRBV29-1,CSVALGQGADEQYF
.,13,TRBV6-1,CASSGTRRTEAFF
.,16,TRBV19,CASSIGGGDSNQPQHF
.,17,TRBV4-2,CASSFRLAGGQQETQYF
.,13,TRBV6-5,CASSYGTSGEQYF
.,15,TRBV7-9,CASSLGGVDSETQYF
few,15,TRBV6-1,CASSWTVTSTDTQYF
.,16,TRBV2,CASSLAGLAGEETQYF
.,18,TRBV11-2,CASSLMVSSGGRNYEQYF
few,14,TRBV5-5,CASSYMTRRLEAFF